This is a list of T cell receptor beta chains from one sample in a study of blood T cell repertoires in COVID-19. The method was immunoSEQ multiplex PCR; TCRdb's version includes in-frame clones alone and lacks a portion of them. Among approximately 52,000 clones, 65% to 90% were seen once, and the ten largest hold 14%. The sample consisted of peripheral blood. The receptors originated from a man in his 70s with acute or convalescent COVID-19. Each CDR3 is given with its conserved first and last residue. Fields, in order: D gene, clone size, V gene, J gene, CDR3 DNA, CDR3 protein. D genes are given only for firm matches. The size field is filled for only some rows; it gives once, few, many or a size class.

d_gene: TRBD1
abundance: .
v_gene: TRBV18
j_gene: TRBJ1-5
CDR3nt: TGTGCCAGCTCAACCCAGGGGGCCAGGCAGCCCCAGCATTTT
CDR3aa: CASSTQGARQPQHF

d_gene: .
abundance: .
v_gene: TRBV28
j_gene: TRBJ1-1
CDR3nt: TGTGCCAGCAGTTTATTCACAGGGCGCACTGAAGCTTTCTTT
CDR3aa: CASSLFTGRTEAFF

d_gene: TRBD1
abundance: once
v_gene: TRBV19
j_gene: TRBJ1-2
CDR3nt: TGTGCCAGTAGTAGGGGGACAGGGGGAGACGCCTATGGCTACACCTTC
CDR3aa: CASSRGTGGDAYGYTF

d_gene: TRBD2
abundance: .
v_gene: TRBV4-1
j_gene: TRBJ2-3
CDR3nt: TGCGCCAGCAGCCAAGATCAGGTAGCGGGGGGATCATCTAGCACAGATACGCAGTATTTT
CDR3aa: CASSQDQVAGGSSSTDTQYF

d_gene: .
abundance: .
v_gene: TRBV7-2
j_gene: TRBJ1-4
CDR3nt: TGTGCCAGCAGCTTAGGCCAACAGGGATTGGGTGAAAAACTGTTTTTT
CDR3aa: CASSLGQQGLGEKLFF

d_gene: .
abundance: .
v_gene: TRBV7-6
j_gene: TRBJ2-5
CDR3nt: TGTGCCAGCAGCCGTAGCGGACAATACCAAGAGACCCAGTACTTC
CDR3aa: CASSRSGQYQETQYF

d_gene: TRBD1
abundance: few
v_gene: TRBV2
j_gene: TRBJ1-4
CDR3nt: TGTGCCAGCAGGTCGGGACAGGAAAAACTGTTTTTT
CDR3aa: CASRSGQEKLFF

d_gene: TRBD1
abundance: .
v_gene: TRBV29-1
j_gene: TRBJ2-1
CDR3nt: TGCAGCGTTGACGGTGTGCGGGACAGGGAGGGGAATGAGCAGTTCTTC
CDR3aa: CSVDGVRDREGNEQFF

d_gene: TRBD2
abundance: .
v_gene: TRBV2
j_gene: TRBJ2-3
CDR3nt: TGTGCCAAGTCAGCGGGGATCGGCTCAGATACGCAGTATTTT
CDR3aa: CAKSAGIGSDTQYF

d_gene: .
abundance: .
v_gene: TRBV29-1
j_gene: TRBJ1-1
CDR3nt: TGCAGCGTTGGAAGGGCCGGGAAGAGTGAAGCTTTCTTT
CDR3aa: CSVGRAGKSEAFF